This T cell receptor (beta chain) was sequenced during a study of blood T cell repertoires in COVID-19. Study-level information: PBMCs, B-cell-depleted T cells, or T cells provided the cDNA or gDNA that made up the material.

Authors' analysis steps: By means of reference gene primer amplification, nucleated cell counts were estimated. The repertoire was sequenced with immunoSEQ multiplex PCR; TCRdb's copy has only in-frame clones and lacks some. From that table come the V and J calls and clone size; the DNA was used to work out D and trimming. The sample contains 120,000 to 150,000 clones, around 91% of which appear only once. V lost 0 bases, J lost 3 bases, and 16 bases lay in between. The germline gives CDR1 SGHDT, CDR2 YYEEEE. This CDR3 region has 16 residues. This TCR came from a woman in her sixties with active COVID-19. The chain is built from TRBV5-6 and TRBJ2-7; possible D gene TRBD2, 5 bases. Sequencing used peripheral blood. The CDR3 region has the DNA TGTGCCAGCAGCTTGGGGTACAGCACTAGGATCTACGAGCAGTACTTC. It yields the protein CASSLGYSTRIYEQYF.